A single sample is the source of the 5 T cell receptor beta chains below, sequenced in a study of T cell responses to AZD1222 COVID-19 vaccine. Libraries were prepared by immunoSEQ multiplex PCR; TCRdb keeps only in-frame clonotypes and omits some of them. The top ten hold under 4.5% of the sample, which has around 110,000 clones, roughly 85% seen once. Sequences were derived from peripheral blood, sampled on day 0 of MenACWY control vaccination. These receptors were obtained from an adult in good health.

The CDR3 protein is CASSHEMWVVGSNQPQHF. The DNA for the CDR3 is TGCGCCAGCAGCCATGAGATGTGGGTGGTCGGGAGCAATCAGCCCCAGCATTTT. The chain has TRBV4-1 and TRBJ1-5; no firm D call. The CDR3 runs to 18 residues. The V gene's germline CDR1 is MGHRA and CDR2 YSYEKL. V was clipped by 3 bases and J by 1 base, with 19 bases between them.

The V gene is TRBV6-5, the J gene TRBJ2-3, with 9 bases identical to TRBD1. Germline V CDR1 and CDR2: MNHEY, SVGAGI. This CDR3 has 15 amino acids. With 10 bases clipped from V and 2 bases from J, the junction kept 10 bases outside the gene matches. The CDR3 spells CATLPGQGTTDTQYF. In nucleotides, the CDR3 is TGTGCCACTTTACCGGGACAGGGCACCACAGATACGCAGTATTTT.

This rearrangement joins TRBV29-1 to TRBJ2-2; 9 bases agree with TRBD2. The V gene end was trimmed by 4 bases and the J gene end by 2 bases; junction bases not matched to a gene: 5. The CDR3 has 15 residues. The germline V gene has CDR1 SQVTM and CDR2 ANQGSEA. The CDR3 sequence is CSVASGETNTGELFF. The CDR3 DNA sequence: TGCAGCGTTGCTAGCGGGGAAACAAACACCGGGGAGCTGTTTTTT.

This clone was observed a handful of times. The V and J genes are TRBV6-5 and TRBJ2-7; 10 nucleotides line up with TRBD1. Germline assignment: CDR1 MNHEY and CDR2 SVGAGI. The CDR3 length is 13 residues. With V trimmed by 10 bases and J by 0 bases, 3 bases remained unmatched. CDR3 region: CATRQGASYEQYF. CDR3 in DNA: TGTGCCACCAGACAGGGGGCCTCCTACGAGCAGTACTTC.

V usage is TRBV5-1 and J usage is TRBJ2-5, with D perhaps given as TRBD1 or TRBD2 (5 bases each). The CDR3 is made up of 13 amino acids. Germline CDR1 reads SGHRS; CDR2 reads YFSETQ. Trimming stripped 4 bases from V and 2 bases from J, with 9 bases between. The CDR3 region is CASSGGSQETQYF. The CDR3 region has the DNA TGCGCCAGCAGCGGGGGATCACAAGAGACCCAGTACTTC.